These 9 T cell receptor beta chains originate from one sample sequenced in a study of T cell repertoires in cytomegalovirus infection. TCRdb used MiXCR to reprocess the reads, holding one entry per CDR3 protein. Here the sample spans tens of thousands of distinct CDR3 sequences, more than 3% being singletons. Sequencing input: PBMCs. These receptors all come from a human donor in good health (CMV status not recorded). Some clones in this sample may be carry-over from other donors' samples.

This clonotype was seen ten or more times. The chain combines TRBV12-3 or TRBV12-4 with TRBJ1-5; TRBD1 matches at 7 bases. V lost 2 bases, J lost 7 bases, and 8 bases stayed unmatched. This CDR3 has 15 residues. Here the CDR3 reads CASSLSLTGFQPQHF. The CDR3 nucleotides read TGTGCCAGCAGTTTATCCCTGACAGGGTTCCAGCCCCAGCATTTT.

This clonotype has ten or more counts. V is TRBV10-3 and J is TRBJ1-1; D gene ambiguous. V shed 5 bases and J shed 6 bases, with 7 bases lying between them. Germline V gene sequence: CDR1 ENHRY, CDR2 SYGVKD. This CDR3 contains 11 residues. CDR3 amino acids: CAISMGPEAFF. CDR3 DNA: TGTGCCATCAGTATGGGCCCTGAAGCTTTCTTT.

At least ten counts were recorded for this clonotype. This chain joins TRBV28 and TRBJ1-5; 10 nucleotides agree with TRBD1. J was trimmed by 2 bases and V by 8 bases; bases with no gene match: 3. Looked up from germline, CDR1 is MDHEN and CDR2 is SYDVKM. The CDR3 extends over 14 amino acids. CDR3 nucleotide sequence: TGTGCCAGCGTGACAGGGGGCCGCAATCAGCCCCAGCATTTT. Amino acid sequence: CASVTGGRNQPQHF.

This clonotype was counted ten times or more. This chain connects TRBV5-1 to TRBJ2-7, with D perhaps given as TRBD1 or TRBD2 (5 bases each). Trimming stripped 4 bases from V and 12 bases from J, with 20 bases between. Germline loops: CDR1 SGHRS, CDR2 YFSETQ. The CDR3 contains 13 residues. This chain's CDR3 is CASSLGDDPERYF. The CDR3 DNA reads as TGCGCCAGCAGCCTGGGGGACGACCCAGAACGGTACTTC.

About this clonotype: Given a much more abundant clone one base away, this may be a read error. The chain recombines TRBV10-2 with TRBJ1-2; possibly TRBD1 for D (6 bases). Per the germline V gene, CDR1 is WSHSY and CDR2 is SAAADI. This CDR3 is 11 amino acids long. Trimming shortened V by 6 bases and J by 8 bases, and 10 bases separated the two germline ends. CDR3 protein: CASRAGDGYTF. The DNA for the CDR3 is TGCGCCAGCAGGGCAGGGGACGGCTACACCTTC.

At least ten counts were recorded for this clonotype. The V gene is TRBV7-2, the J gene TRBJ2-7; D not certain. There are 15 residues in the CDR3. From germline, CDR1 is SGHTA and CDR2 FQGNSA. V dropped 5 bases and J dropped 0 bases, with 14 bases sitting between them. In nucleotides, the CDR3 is TGTGCCAGCAGCGTAGGGTGGCAGAACTCCTACGAGCAGTACTTC. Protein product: CASSVGWQNSYEQYF.

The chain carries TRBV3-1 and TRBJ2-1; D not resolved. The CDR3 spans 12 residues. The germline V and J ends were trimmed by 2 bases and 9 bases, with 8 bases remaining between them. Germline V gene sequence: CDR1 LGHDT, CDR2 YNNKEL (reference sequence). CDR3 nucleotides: TGTGCCAGCAGCCAACCACACCTTGAGCAGTTCTTC. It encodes CASSQPHLEQFF.

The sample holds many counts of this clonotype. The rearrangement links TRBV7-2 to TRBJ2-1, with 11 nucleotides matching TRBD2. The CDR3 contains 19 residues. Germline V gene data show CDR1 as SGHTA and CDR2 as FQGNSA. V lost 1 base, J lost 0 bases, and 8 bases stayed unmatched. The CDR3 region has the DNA TGTGCCAGCAGCTTAGTTGGGACTAGCGGAATGAGCTCCTACAATGAGCAGTTCTTC. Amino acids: CASSLVGTSGMSSYNEQFF.

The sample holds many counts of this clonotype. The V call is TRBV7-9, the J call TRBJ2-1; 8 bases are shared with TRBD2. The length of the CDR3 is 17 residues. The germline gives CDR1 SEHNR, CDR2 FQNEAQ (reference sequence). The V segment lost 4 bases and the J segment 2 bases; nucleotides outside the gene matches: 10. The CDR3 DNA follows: TGTGCCAGCAGCTCGGGGGGTCGGGGGGGGACCTACAATGAGCAGTTCTTC. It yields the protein CASSSGGRGGTYNEQFF.